This T cell receptor (beta chain) was captured in a study of T cells in Graves' hyperthyroidism and ophthalmopathy. Study-level information: Peripheral blood was taken when the disease was first diagnosed, before any treatment began.

Germline-derived CDR1 and CDR2 are SNHLY and FYNNEI. The CDR3 consists of 15 residues. Trimming shortened V by 3 bases and J by 2 bases, and 10 bases separated the two germline ends. The source material, RNA transcripts, was used to amplify TCR beta CDR3 regions. RT-PCR in the first round (using the HTBI primer set) targeted the TCR CDR3. TCRdb called the multiplex PCR reads again in MiXCR, with one record for every CDR3 protein. The data contain 650,000 to 700,000 distinct CDR3 sequences, 17% of them singletons. In its sample, this clonotype was seen many times. The sample was blood. This TCR was sampled from a man aged 45-65 years with Graves' hyperthyroidism. The chain links TRBV2 to TRBJ2-2; tentative D call: TRBD2 (6 bases). In DNA form, the CDR3 reads TGTGCCAGCAGTGAGGCGGGACTCAACACCGGGGAGCTGTTTTTT. It encodes CASSEAGLNTGELFF.